This T cell receptor (beta chain) was sequenced for a study of blood T cells in healthy people across ages (dated by TCRdb to the mid-2010s). Looking at the study overall: In model experiments, template switching captured roughly one uniquely barcoded TCR beta cDNA molecule for every two T cells. The study measured age-related changes in TCR beta repertoire diversity using deep sequencing normalized with unique cDNA molecular identifiers. Donors were grouped into four age groups: young (average roughly 15 years), middle-aged (39), aged (approximately 58) and long-lived (approximately 78). Two additional independent replicas of 1 million unique cDNA reads from the same blood draw were analyzed for two donors (one aged 18 to 29 and one aged 80 or older). Overall results and qualifications from the work: Because the CMV infection status of the donors was unknown, age-related changes in expanded clonotypes may potentially have been confounded. The percentage of naive T cells measured by flow cytometry correlated strongly with observed TCR beta diversity. As age increased, observed TCR beta diversity per million T cells dropped in a roughly linear way, and a significant reduction was already evident by age about 40. The long-lived group showed more naive CD4+ T cells, fewer expanded clones and increased TCR diversity than the aged group, suggesting age selection. Since profiling was done on bulk unsorted PBMCs, naive and antigen-experienced compartments could not be conclusively compared. Estimates of total diversity based on one million sequenced T cells were regarded as lower bounds and as underestimates.

Looking up the germline V gene (reference sequence) yields CDR1 SEHNR and CDR2 FQNEAQ. Counted from cysteine to phenylalanine, this CDR3 has 16 amino acids. The CDR3 DNA has 48 bases and is translated from base 1. Systemically healthy Caucasian individuals from Russia, some 40 in total and aged about 6 to 100 years, were included as donors. Each donor gave 8 to 10 milliliters of peripheral blood, drawn into EDTA-treated Vacutainer tubes. Ficoll-Paque density-gradient centrifugation was used to isolate PBMCs, with at least 7 million obtained per sample. Total RNA was extracted from PBMCs with Trizol reagent, with at least 6 micrograms obtained per sample. Naive CD45RAhigh/CD27high T cell percentages were measured by flow cytometry on a PBMC aliquot from every donor. Receptor amplification or capture employed 5' RACE. Instrument used: Illumina HiSeq 2500. The second PCR ran for roughly 7 to 11 cycles and used a J-beta primer mix along with a sample-barcoded 5' primer. A template-switch 5' adaptor carrying 12 random nucleotides introduced a unique molecular identifier onto each TCR beta cDNA molecule. Each sample yielded at least 3 million CDR3-containing paired-end reads. First-strand cDNA synthesis was performed from all RNA using the Mint cDNA synthesis kit, with priming by a TRBC-specific oligonucleotide. Following uracil-DNA glycosylase treatment, all cDNA underwent a first 18-cycle PCR with the universal primers M1SS and BC2_uni_R. Processing in the source paper ran as follows. Each sample was normalized by randomly selecting 1 million high-quality reads, each carrying a distinct molecular identifier. Reads with shared molecular identifiers were discarded instead of being binned into consensus sequences. MiTCR, set to a Q25 quality threshold and the strictest error-elimination algorithm, was used for CDR3 identification, clonotype clustering and error correction. A nonparametric unseen species model with Euler transformation was used to estimate a lower bound on total TCR beta diversity. The raw public data were reprocessed by TCRdb itself: fastp quality trimming at Q25, MiXCR clonotype calling, in-frame beta chains only. One record per CDR3 amino acid sequence lists the most common genes and DNA. For this entry, the V and J calls and clone size follow TCRdb and not the study's own pipeline. The sample has about 800,000 distinct CDR3 sequences on record, approximately 25% of them singletons. Of the sample, around 3.6% is held by the ten largest clones.

This clonotype was detected only a few times. Its recognized antigen is unknown. Base qualities are not at hand, and no much larger clone is one base apart. The sample also formed part of further work on T cells of mothers and their children. Taken from the second paper: The donors were nine systemically healthy Caucasian individuals, made up of three mothers and their six children. cDNA synthesis used all of the extracted RNA, with around 1.6 ug of RNA in each 15 ul reaction. In the second PCR, the M1S primer introduced both the sample barcodes and 2-4 random nucleotides. Over 8 million TCR beta CDR3 reads were obtained for each mother, and millions of reads were obtained for each child. In both related and unrelated pairs, thymic selection shapes the output of TCR recombination in a similar way, with inherited differences having only a minor effect. Normalized repertoire overlap was always found to be slightly, but never significantly, higher in related mother-child pairs than in unrelated mother-child pairs. Persistent microchimeric T cell clones were not detected, at a sensitivity of 85 to 100 clones per million clonotypes. The study used deep NGS to compare TCR beta repertoires of mothers and children, seeking features distinguishing related mother-child pairs from unrelated individuals. The mean age was roughly 44 +/- 4 years for the mothers and approximately 11 +/- 4 years for the children. Libraries were sequenced on Illumina HiSeq 2000 with 100+100 nt paired-end reads after adapter ligation with NEBNext reagents. To prevent cross-contamination, the mother and child libraries were prepared one month apart and sequenced in separate runs. Between about 500,000 and 2,100,000 distinct TCR beta clonotypes were identified per donor. Naive TCR beta clonotypes were estimated from low-frequency clonotypes matched to each donor's FACS-determined naive share, without sorting.

The sequence derives from a boy younger than 18 in good health. The rearrangement combines TRBV7-9 with TRBJ2-5; the D gene may be TRBD1 or TRBD2, since each aligns over 6 bases. The better agreement between TRBJ2-1 and the DNA end casts doubt on the J call. Sequencing was done on a sample of blood. The CDR3 protein sequence reads: CASSLLDFEGGNEQFF. The nucleotides are TGTGCCAGCAGCTTATTGGATTTCGAGGGGGGCAATGAGCAGTTCTTC.